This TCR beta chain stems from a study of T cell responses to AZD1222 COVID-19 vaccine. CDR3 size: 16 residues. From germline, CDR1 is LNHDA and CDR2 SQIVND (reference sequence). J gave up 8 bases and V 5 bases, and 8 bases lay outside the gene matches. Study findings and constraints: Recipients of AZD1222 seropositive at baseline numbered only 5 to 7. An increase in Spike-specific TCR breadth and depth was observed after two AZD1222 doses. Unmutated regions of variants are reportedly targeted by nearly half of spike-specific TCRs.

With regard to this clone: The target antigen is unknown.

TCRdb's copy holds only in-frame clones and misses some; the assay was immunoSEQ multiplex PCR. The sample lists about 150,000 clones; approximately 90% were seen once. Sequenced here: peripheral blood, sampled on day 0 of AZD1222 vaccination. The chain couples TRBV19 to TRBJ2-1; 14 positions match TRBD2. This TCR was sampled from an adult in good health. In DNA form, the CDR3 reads TGTGCCAGTAGTCCCCTGACTAGCGGGAGGGCGGATGAGCAGTTCTTC. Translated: CASSPLTSGRADEQFF.